This T cell receptor beta chain derives from a study of Ad26.COV2.S vaccination and SARS-CoV-2 variants. General observations from the study: Researchers reported similar non-spike TCR breadth in vaccine and placebo recipients.

Clones were read by immunoSEQ multiplex PCR, and TCRdb kept only the in-frame ones, dropping some. This table has about half a million clones, around 89% appearing once. This CDR3 has 16 amino acids. V was pared by 4 bases and J by 4 bases, with 17 bases between. Germline CDR1 is SGHRS and CDR2 is YFSETQ. Noted treatment: around 19 received Ad26.COV2.S at low or high dose, single or two shots; a few received placebo; per-sample allocation not given. The investigators took samples on day 63 after the first vaccine or placebo injection. Turning to this clone: Its target is unknown.

V gene TRBV5-1 combines with J gene TRBJ1-4, with D uncertain. The sequence derives from a person between 18 and 65 years old who received the Ad26.COV2.S COVID-19 vaccine or a placebo. This material consisted of peripheral blood, taken in a trial of Ad26.COV2.S vaccine versus placebo. CDR3 in DNA: TGCGCCAGCAGCCCTCGCCCTTACAGTAGTAATGAAAAACTGTTTTTT. Translating it yields CASSPRPYSSNEKLFF.